One sample yielded the 25 T cell receptor beta chains listed below, sequenced in a study of control samples from healthy donors and cancer patients (dated by TCRdb to 2020 to 2022). Library method: the immunoSEQ multiplex PCR assay. In TCRdb, the immuneACCESS table is reduced to in-frame sequences with V and J assigned. These tables do not hold every clone; where another copy was compared, an unresolved V gene accounts for under half, and the others remain unexplained. The sample includes 140,000 or so clones, with about 95% observed a single time. 14% of the sample is taken by the ten largest. Sequenced material: PBMCs. The receptors come from a man aged 55 to 69 with colorectal cancer.

The genes are TRBV24-1 and TRBJ2-6, with 7 bases that match TRBD1. With 1 base clipped from V and 2 bases from J, the junction kept 1 base outside the gene matches. The CDR3 is 16 amino acids. CDR1 KGHDR and CDR2 SFDVKD come from the germline V gene. CDR3 sequence: CATSDFTGAGANVLTF. As DNA, the CDR3 is TGTGCCACCAGTGATTTTACAGGGGCTGGGGCCAACGTCCTGACTTTC.

The chain uses TRBV10-3 and TRBJ1-1; 7 bases line up with TRBD1. The germline V gene encodes CDR1 ENHRY and CDR2 SYGVKD. The ends lost 10 bases at V and 8 bases at J; junction bases unmatched: 10. The CDR3 is 12 residues long. Here the CDR3 DNA reads TGTGCCACGACTACAGGGGTGGTAGAAGCTTTCTTT. Its protein is CATTTGVVEAFF.

V is TRBV12-2 and J is TRBJ2-3; the D call of TRBD2 is as the table states it, not checked on the DNA. TRBV12-2 is marked as a pseudogene. The CDR3 runs to 16 residues. CDR3 nucleotide sequence: TGTGCAAGTCGCTTAGGTTACAAACGGGGCACAGATACGCAGTATTTT. Amino acids: CASRLGYKRGTDTQYF.

The rearrangement joins TRBV9 to TRBJ2-3; 7 nucleotides agree with TRBD1. The germline gives CDR1 SGDLS, CDR2 YYNGEE. This CDR3 is 15 amino acids long. The J segment lost 5 bases and the V segment lost 1 base, leaving 7 bases of the junction unmatched. The CDR3 region is CASSVLTGAKDTQYF. The DNA of the CDR3 is TGTGCCAGCAGCGTACTAACAGGGGCGAAAGATACGCAGTATTTT.

The chain employs TRBV6-6 and TRBJ2-7, with D hard to call. The V gene's germline CDR1 is MNHNY and CDR2 SVGAGI (reference sequence). V gave up 5 bases and J gave up 3 bases, with 5 bases separating them. This CDR3 comprises 11 residues. The chain's CDR3 is CASSDHYEQYF. The CDR3 region has the DNA TGTGCCAGCAGTGACCACTACGAGCAGTACTTC.

The CDR3 DNA follows: TGTGCCAGCAGCTTGGGACTAGCGGGGGGGCCGAGAACCGGGGAGCTGTTTTTT. It translates to CASSLGLAGGPRTGELFF. The chain uses TRBV5-4 and TRBJ2-2; 14 bases map to TRBD2. Germline assignment: CDR1 SGHNT and CDR2 YYREEE (reference sequence). The CDR3 runs to 18 residues. The trim removed 0 bases at V and 5 bases at J, leaving 6 bases unmatched. Full variable domain (missing parts from reference TRBV5-4 and TRBJ2-2): ETGVTQSPTHLIKTRGQQVTLRCSSQSGHNTVSWYQQALGQGPQFIFQYYREEENGRGNFPPRFSGLQFPNYSSELNVNALELDDSALYLCASSLGLAGGPRTGELFFGEGSRLTVL.

The chain has TRBV6-5 and TRBJ2-6; D is uncertain. The CDR3 is 14 amino acids. Trimming took 10 bases from V and 0 from J, leaving 10 bases between them. The germline V gene has CDR1 MNHEY and CDR2 SVGAGI. This CDR3 is CATSFTSGANVLTF. Written as DNA, the CDR3 is TGTGCCACCTCCTTTACCTCTGGGGCCAACGTCCTGACTTTC.

V usage is TRBV27 and J usage is TRBJ2-7, with D maybe TRBD1 (6 bases). Trimming stripped 2 bases from V and 0 bases from J, with 14 bases between. CDR1 is MNHEY, CDR2 SMNVEV, per germline (reference sequence). The CDR3 is 16 residues long. The CDR3 loop is CASSLNWDTLSYEQYF. DNA of the CDR3: TGTGCCAGCAGTTTAAACTGGGACACTCTCTCCTACGAGCAGTACTTC.

This clone has only one observation. The chain combines TRBV5-6 with TRBJ1-1; a possible D gene is TRBD1 (6 bases). CDR3 length: 13 residues. Deletions cut 2 bases from V and 3 bases from J, with 8 bases between. Looked up from germline, CDR1 is SGHDT and CDR2 is YYEEEE. In DNA form, the CDR3 reads TGTGCCAGCAGCTTTAACAGGGACACTGAAGCTTTCTTT. It translates to CASSFNRDTEAFF.

The chain recombines TRBV12-3 or TRBV12-4 with TRBJ2-5, with 7 bases identical to TRBD1. This CDR3 is built from 13 residues. V lost 5 bases, J lost 5 bases, and 5 bases stayed unmatched. CDR3 loop: CASSRQGWETQYF. DNA for the CDR3: TGTGCCAGCAGTCGACAGGGTTGGGAGACCCAGTACTTC.

The chain couples TRBV5-8 to TRBJ2-3; D not resolved. V was clipped by 0 bases and J by 0 bases, with 8 bases between them. The CDR3 totals 15 residues. Germline loops: CDR1 SGHTS, CDR2 YDEGEE. CDR3 residues: CASSLDPISTDTQYF. Here the CDR3 DNA reads TGTGCCAGCAGCTTGGATCCCATTAGCACAGATACGCAGTATTTT. Full variable domain (missing parts from reference TRBV5-8 and TRBJ2-3): EAGVTQSPTHLIKTRGQQATLRCSPISGHTSVYWYQQALGLGLQFLLWYDEGEERNRGNFPPRFSGRQFPNYSSELNVNALELEDSALYLCASSLDPISTDTQYFGPGTRLTVL.

This chain joins TRBV10-3 and TRBJ1-6; D call uncertain. The germline gives CDR1 ENHRY, CDR2 SYGVKD. Trimming removed 2 bases at V and 0 bases at J, with 8 bases between. The CDR3 is made up of 16 amino acids. This chain's CDR3 is CAISEAGISYNSPLHF. Here the CDR3 DNA reads TGTGCCATCAGTGAGGCGGGGATCTCCTATAATTCACCCCTCCACTTT.

The chain couples TRBV11-1 to TRBJ1-5; a weak D match, TRBD1 (5 bases). There are 15 residues in the CDR3. The germline V and J ends were trimmed by 10 bases and 7 bases, with 23 bases remaining between them. CDR1 is SGHAT, CDR2 FQDESV, per germline (reference sequence). CDR3 in amino acids: CAISGARVCGQPQHF. CDR3 DNA: TGTGCCATAAGCGGGGCCCGGGTATGCGGCCAGCCCCAGCATTTT.

The chain's CDR3 is CASSLGLAYEQYF. The CDR3 DNA reads as TGTGCCAGCAGCTTAGGGCTAGCCTACGAGCAGTACTTC. The chain joins TRBV7-8 to TRBJ2-7; D ambiguous. Per germline, CDR1 SGHVS and CDR2 FQNEAQ. Trimming left V 1 base short and J 2 bases short, with 6 bases between. The CDR3 is 13 residues long.

The genes are TRBV3-1 (or the pseudogene TRBV3-2) and TRBJ1-1; D is uncertain. Germline CDR1 and CDR2: LGHDT and YNNKEL (reference sequence). V lost 1 base to trimming and J lost 0 bases, with 6 bases between them. The CDR3 is 14 residues long. CDR3 sequence (DNA): TGTGCCAGCAGCCAAGGGATGGTGAACACTGAAGCTTTCTTT. It specifies CASSQGMVNTEAFF.

This chain connects TRBV19 to TRBJ2-6; D gene unclear. This CDR3 has 14 amino acids. V was trimmed by 4 bases and J by 2 bases, leaving 6 bases between them. The V gene's germline CDR1 is LNHDA and CDR2 SQIVND (reference sequence). CDR3 nucleotide sequence: TGTGCCAGTAGTAACTCGCCTGGGGCCAACGTCCTGACTTTC. Amino acid sequence: CASSNSPGANVLTF. The full variable domain, in which reference TRBV19 and TRBJ2-6 provide the parts outside the CDR3, is DGGITQSPKYLFRKEGQNVTLSCEQNLNHDAMYWYRQDPGQGLRLIYYSQIVNDFQKGDIAEGYSVSREKKESFPLTVTSAQKNPTAFYLCASSNSPGANVLTFGAGSRLTVL.

The V gene is TRBV5-1, the J gene TRBJ2-1; 7 nucleotides agree with TRBD1. Looked up from germline, CDR1 is SGHRS and CDR2 is YFSETQ. CDR3 length: 15 residues. J was trimmed by 9 bases and V by 3 bases; bases with no gene match: 12. The CDR3 here is CASSYTGEIGSEQFF. DNA of the CDR3: TGCGCCAGCAGCTATACAGGGGAGATAGGAAGTGAGCAGTTCTTC.

This chain links TRBV18 with TRBJ2-5; possible D gene TRBD1, 6 bases. CDR3 length: 13 amino acids. CDR1 is KGHSH and CDR2 is LQKENI in the germline V gene. V lost 5 bases to trimming and J lost 5 bases, with 12 bases between them. The CDR3 loop is CASSTGSGETQYF. The DNA for the CDR3 is TGTGCCAGCTCAACAGGGTCGGGGGAGACCCAGTACTTC.

This chain joins TRBV5-6 and TRBJ1-1, with a possible D match to TRBD1 (5 bases). V was trimmed by 3 bases and J by 5 bases, leaving 14 bases between them. The CDR3 is made up of 14 amino acids. Germline CDR1 SGHDT, CDR2 YYEEEE. CDR3 loop: CASSSVAGRTEAFF. In DNA form, the CDR3 reads TGTGCCAGCAGCTCGGTGGCAGGGCGGACTGAAGCTTTCTTT.

V usage is TRBV6-5 and J usage is TRBJ1-1; TRBD1 matches 8 bases. CDR3 length equals 14 residues. Germline assignment: CDR1 MNHEY and CDR2 SVGAGI. The junction had 9 bases not matched to a gene; V was cut back by 7 bases and J by 5 bases. CDR3 sequence reads: CASNRDRGETEAFF. The CDR3 bases are TGTGCCAGCAATAGAGACAGGGGAGAGACTGAAGCTTTCTTT.

This chain joins TRBV10-1 and TRBJ2-5; 7 bases map to TRBD2. Germline V gives CDR1 WNHNN, CDR2 SYGVQD (reference sequence). The V segment lost 6 bases and the J segment 1 base; nucleotides outside the gene matches: 2. The CDR3 has 13 residues. CDR3 sequence reads: CASSPSGQETQYF. DNA for the CDR3: TGCGCCAGCAGCCCTAGCGGCCAAGAGACCCAGTACTTC.

This sequence joins TRBV6-4 and TRBJ1-2; D is undetermined. This CDR3 spans 15 amino acids. Germline V gene lookup returns CDR1 MRHNA and CDR2 SNTAGT. V was cut by 0 bases and J by 4 bases, with 12 bases left in between. The CDR3 bases are TGTGCCAGCAGTGACTCGACCGCGGGAAGCTATGGCTACACCTTC. This sequence encodes CASSDSTAGSYGYTF.

The rearrangement links TRBV5-5 to TRBJ2-3; 7 bases fit TRBD1. CDR3 length: 16 residues. V dropped 2 bases and J dropped 7; count of bases not matched to a gene: 13. Germline V gives CDR1 SGHKS, CDR2 YYEKEE (reference sequence). The CDR3 protein is CASSFRGRKEEHTQYF. The CDR3 nucleotides read TGTGCCAGCAGCTTTAGGGGGCGCAAAGAGGAACATACGCAGTATTTT. The variable domain in full, with the rest retrieved from reference TRBV5-5 and TRBJ2-3, is DAGVTQSPTHLIKTRGQQVTLRCSPISGHKSVSWYQQVLGQGPQFIFQYYEKEERGRGNFPDRFSARQFPNYSSELNVNALLLGDSALYLCASSFRGRKEEHTQYFGPGTRLTVL.

In this sample, this clone turned up once. The chain recombines TRBV9 with TRBJ2-7, with 7 bases aligning to TRBD1. Germline V gives CDR1 SGDLS, CDR2 YYNGEE. V lost 2 bases, J lost 2 bases, and 13 bases stayed unmatched. The length of the CDR3 is 17 residues. The CDR3 nucleotides read TGTGCCAGCAGCGTCCGCCAGGGGGTGGGTCCTCCCTACGAGCAGTACTTC. Protein sequence: CASSVRQGVGPPYEQYF.

The gene calls are TRBV19 and TRBJ1-5; D possibly corresponds to TRBD1 (5 bases). Germline V CDR1 and CDR2: LNHDA, SQIVND (reference sequence). The V gene lost 9 bases and the J gene lost 7 bases, with 16 bases spanning the gap. The CDR3 is made up of 13 amino acids. CDR3 sequence: CASHGNRNQPQHF. For the CDR3, the DNA is TGTGCCAGCCATGGCAACAGGAACCAGCCCCAGCATTTT.